This T cell receptor beta chain was retrieved from a study of post-analysis software for immune sequencing data. Background on the study: Recorded subtypes: relapsing-remitting, secondary progressive, progressive-relapsing; some patients unannotated.

This clonotype was counted between two and nine times. Its antigen is unknown. V lost 10 bases to trimming and J lost 0 bases; unmatched junction nucleotides: 4. The germline CDR1 and CDR2 sequences are ENHRY and SYGVKD. This CDR3 region has 13 residues. Unique molecular identifiers featured in each of the TCR beta cDNA libraries. About 500,000 cDNA molecules were obtained per 1 to 10 million input T cells. MiXCR, applied by TCRdb to the PCR reads, yields one record per CDR3 protein. The sample has about 820,000 distinct CDR3 sequences, roughly half seen once. Findings of the study overall: Among multiple sclerosis patients, normalized Chao1 diversity was significantly below that of controls. Patients carried five TRBV segments more frequently than controls did, and TRBV5-6, TRBV5-1 and TRBV20-1 were among them. The authors found that F measure strongly co-clustered same-batch samples.

The specimen was blood. This receptor was obtained from a girl between 5 and 17 years old with multiple sclerosis. J is TRBJ2-7 and V is TRBV10-3, with 9 bases identical to TRBD2. The CDR3 nucleotides read TGTGCCACCTATAGCGGGAGCTCCTACGAGCAGTACTTC. It translates to CATYSGSSYEQYF.